This entry features one TCR beta chain sequence. The sample is drawn from a study of cytomegalovirus exposure and HLA in healthy donors. Primers: 60 Vbeta forward and 13 Jbeta reverse. Assay: immunoSEQ multiplex PCR; the TCRdb copy retains only in-frame clones and omits some. Of about 120,000 clones listed, roughly 80% are singletons. V gave up 5 bases and J gave up 3 bases; unmatched junction bases: 6. Germline CDR1 reads LNHDA; CDR2 reads SQIVND (reference sequence). The CDR3 spans 15 residues. This TCR came from a man aged 25 to 40 in good health and CMV-seronegative. V and J are TRBV19 and TRBJ2-7, with TRBD2 identical over 11 bases. The sequencing input was PBMCs. The CDR3: CASSAIAGGYYEQYF. CDR3 bases: TGTGCCAGTAGTGCGATAGCGGGAGGGTACTACGAGCAGTACTTC.